The sequence of this T cell receptor (beta chain) was determined in a study of identical twins. TCRdb re-called the 5' RACE reads with MiXCR, one entry per CDR3 protein. This sample has roughly 710,000 distinct CDR3 sequences, with around 6% found just once. The CDR3 totals 15 residues. The germline gives CDR1 MNHEY, CDR2 SMNVEV (reference sequence). The V segment lost 4 bases and the J segment 1 base; nucleotides outside the gene matches: 3. The sample consisted of naive T cells sorted from blood. This TCR came from a man aged 18 to 30 in good health. The rearrangement uses TRBV27 and TRBJ2-5, with 10 bases fitting TRBD2. The DNA for the CDR3 is TGTGCCAGCAGTTCCCCTAGCGGGGGCCAAGAGACCCAGTACTTC. Translation: CASSSPSGGQETQYF.